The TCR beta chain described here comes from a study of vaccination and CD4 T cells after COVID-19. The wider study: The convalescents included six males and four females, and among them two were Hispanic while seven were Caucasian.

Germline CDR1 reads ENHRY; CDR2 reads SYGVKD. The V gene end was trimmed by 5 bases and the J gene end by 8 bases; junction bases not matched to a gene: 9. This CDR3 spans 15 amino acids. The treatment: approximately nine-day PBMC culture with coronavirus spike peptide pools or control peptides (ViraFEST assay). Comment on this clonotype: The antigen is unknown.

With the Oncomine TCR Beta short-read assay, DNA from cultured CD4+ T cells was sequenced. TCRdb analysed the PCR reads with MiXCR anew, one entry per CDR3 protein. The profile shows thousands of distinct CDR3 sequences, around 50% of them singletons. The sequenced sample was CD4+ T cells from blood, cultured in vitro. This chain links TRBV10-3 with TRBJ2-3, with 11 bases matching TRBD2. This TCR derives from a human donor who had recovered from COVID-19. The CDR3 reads CAISQLAGDSGTQYF. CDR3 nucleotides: TGTGCCATCAGTCAACTAGCGGGAGATTCTGGTACGCAGTATTTT.